This T cell receptor (beta chain) was documented in a study of high-grade serous ovarian cancer treatment subgroups. Study summary: Mean per sample: about 15,000 reads, some 7,300 unique TCR beta rearrangements.

Clones were sequenced by immunoSEQ multiplex PCR, and TCRdb holds only the in-frame ones, with some missing. The sample has about 39,000 clones, approximately 81% seen once. Worth noting for this clone: The target antigen is unknown.

Study-wide points: CDR1 and CDR2 were left unanalyzed; analyses focused on CDR3. These tumor repertoires lack spatial information from bulk sequencing. Clonal relatedness tracked neoantigen level, and by trend copy number and mutation load.

Tumor tissue was taken before any definitive surgery or chemotherapy was given. CDR1 and CDR2 from the germline V gene are LNHDA and SQIVND (reference sequence). Germline trimming cut 7 bases from V and 0 bases from J; bases unmatched to any gene: 9. The CDR3 has 17 residues. V gene TRBV19 combines with J gene TRBJ1-4; TRBD1 matches 9 bases. The sequence derives from a human donor with high-grade serous ovarian cancer. Sequenced material: tumor tissue. CDR3 DNA sequence: TGTGCCAGTACCCGGGGACAGGGACTTGCAACTAATGAAAAACTGTTTTTT. Translating gives CASTRGQGLATNEKLFF. Full variable domain (outside the CDR3, taken from reference TRBV19 and TRBJ1-4): DGGITQSPKYLFRKEGQNVTLSCEQNLNHDAMYWYRQDPGQGLRLIYYSQIVNDFQKGDIAEGYSVSREKKESFPLTVTSAQKNPTAFYLCASTRGQGLATNEKLFFGSGTQLSVL.